The 11 T cell receptor beta chains given below trace back to one sample, sequenced in a study of cytomegalovirus exposure and HLA in healthy donors. The PCR ran on 60 Vbeta and 13 Jbeta primers. Assay: immunoSEQ multiplex PCR; the TCRdb copy retains only in-frame clones and omits some. The sample yields about 77,000 clones, around 78% seen once. The sample comprised PBMCs. The origin of the receptors is a man between 35 and 55 years old in good health and CMV-seronegative.

J is TRBJ1-2 and V is TRBV6-1; the D is unclear. With 5 bases removed from V and 8 bases from J, the gap between germline ends came to 9 bases. Germline V gene lookup returns CDR1 MNHNS and CDR2 SASEGT. This CDR3 is built from 11 residues. CDR3 sequence (DNA): TGTGCCAGCAGTTCCCCCTACGGCTACACCTTC. It is translated as CASSSPYGYTF.

This chain uses TRBV28 with TRBJ2-3, with D possibly being TRBD2 (5 bases). V lost 10 bases, J lost 5 bases, and 10 bases lay in between. Germline assignment: CDR1 MDHEN and CDR2 SYDVKM. The CDR3 is 11 amino acids. In DNA, the CDR3 is TGTGCCACCCTGGCGGGAGATACGCAGTATTTT. Protein product: CATLAGDTQYF.

This clone was counted between two and nine times. The gene calls are TRBV18 and TRBJ2-3, with 8 bases that match TRBD1. The V gene's germline CDR1 is KGHSH and CDR2 LQKENI. This CDR3 spans 17 amino acids. V was clipped by 0 bases and J by 3 bases; unmatched bases: 8. For the CDR3, the DNA is TGTGCCAGCTCACCACCCCGGACAGGGAGGAGGACAGATACGCAGTATTTT. Residues: CASSPPRTGRRTDTQYF.

The V and J genes are TRBV5-6 and TRBJ1-1; TRBD1 is a possible D gene (6 bases). The V end lost 4 bases, the J end lost 1 base, and 17 bases lay between the germline ends. The germline V gene encodes CDR1 SGHDT and CDR2 YYEEEE. The CDR3 runs 16 residues. The CDR3 is CASSDTGTRGNTEAFF. The DNA of the CDR3 is TGTGCCAGCAGCGATACCGGGACACGAGGGAACACTGAAGCTTTCTTT.

This clone has more than one count but fewer than ten. This sequence joins TRBV14 and TRBJ1-1; 8 bases are a match to TRBD1. J lost 1 base, V lost 4 bases, and 5 bases had no gene match. The CDR3 is 15 amino acids. Germline V CDR1 and CDR2: SGHDN, FVKESK. The CDR3 DNA reads TGTGCCAGCAGCCGATCGGACAGGGCGAACACTGAAGCTTTCTTT. This gives the protein CASSRSDRANTEAFF.

This clone turned up a few times. The chain combines TRBV7-3 with TRBJ1-2; D may be TRBD1 (6 bases). This CDR3 contains 13 residues. Trimming cost V 5 bases and J 8 bases, with 15 bases left between them. CDR1 and CDR2 (germline): SGHTA, FQGTGA. The CDR3 reads CASSTEQGRGYTF. In DNA, the CDR3 is TGTGCCAGCAGCACAGAACAGGGTCGCGGCTACACCTTC.

The table lists this clone with a count of one. The V call is TRBV6-5, the J call TRBJ2-5; 8 bases agree with TRBD1. Germline V gives CDR1 MNHEY, CDR2 SVGAGI. J lost 5 bases, V lost 6 bases, and 5 bases had no gene match. This CDR3 is built from 13 residues. CDR3 sequence: CASSRTGSETQYF. The CDR3 coding sequence is TGTGCCAGCAGCCGGACAGGGTCCGAGACCCAGTACTTC.

The chain employs TRBV28 and TRBJ1-5, with 7 bases identical to TRBD1. V dropped 5 bases and J dropped 4; count of bases not matched to a gene: 5. Germline V gene sequence: CDR1 MDHEN, CDR2 SYDVKM. This CDR3 is 14 amino acids long. CDR3 coding DNA: TGTGCCAGCAGTCCCGGGACAGATAATCAGCCCCAGCATTTT. Protein product: CASSPGTDNQPQHF.

The rearrangement uses TRBV30 and TRBJ2-1; 8 bases are a match to TRBD1. This CDR3 contains 14 residues. V was clipped by 5 bases and J by 0 bases; unmatched bases: 3. Germline CDR1 and CDR2: GTSNPN and SVGIG (reference sequence). The CDR3 region has the DNA TGTGCCTGGGGGGACAGGAGCTCCTACAATGAGCAGTTCTTC. Amino acids: CAWGDRSSYNEQFF.

The rearrangement joins TRBV7-3 to TRBJ2-1, with 8 positions matching TRBD2. The J segment lost 0 bases and the V segment lost 5 bases, leaving 15 bases of the junction unmatched. CDR1 is SGHTA and CDR2 is FQGTGA in the germline V gene. This CDR3 spans 19 amino acids. As DNA, the CDR3 is TGTGCCAGCAGCCCCCGCGGGCGAGCGGGGGACTCCTCCTACAATGAGCAGTTCTTC. Its protein is CASSPRGRAGDSSYNEQFF.

The rearrangement links TRBV6-5 to TRBJ1-1; 8 bases match TRBD1. The CDR3 sequence is 13 residues long. J was trimmed by 5 bases and V by 8 bases; bases with no gene match: 7. Per the germline V gene, CDR1 is MNHEY and CDR2 is SVGAGI. CDR3 DNA sequence: TGTGCCAGCGGAGGACAGGGAAGGACTGAAGCTTTCTTT. It is translated as CASGGQGRTEAFF.